This TCR beta chain was sequenced in a study of OX40 agonist ivuxolimab in advanced cancers. This table comes from immunoSEQ multiplex PCR, and its TCRdb copy is limited to in-frame clones, with some not included. The sample consists of about 76,000 clones, approximately 83% of them appearing once. The V gene's germline CDR1 is LGHNT and CDR2 FRNRAP. Trimming removed 7 bases at V and 1 base at J, with 14 bases between. CDR3 length: 15 residues. The source material was CD4+ or CD8+ T cells sorted from blood, sampled in a trial of the OX40 agonist ivuxolimab. The receptor was derived from an adult with an advanced solid tumor such as melanoma, head and neck, liver or kidney cancer. The V call is TRBV12-5, the J call TRBJ1-3; D remains unclear. The CDR3 bases are TGTGCTAGTGCCCCGACAAGCTATTCTGGAAACACCATATATTTT. The encoded protein is CASAPTSYSGNTIYF.